The sequence of this T cell receptor beta chain was determined in a study of blood T cells in healthy people across ages. Study-level results: Estimates based on one million T cells were treated as lower bounds. Measured against age, TCR beta diversity per million T cells decreased in a roughly linear manner.

No fewer than 7 million PBMCs went into each sample. Extraction of total RNA produced a minimum of 5 micrograms from each sample. This clonotype was seen only a few times. Its antigen is unknown. This CDR3 spans 14 amino acids. V gave up 5 bases and J gave up 10 bases, with 18 bases separating them. CDR1 SGHTA and CDR2 FQGNSA come from the germline V gene. Alongside a J-beta primer mix, a sample-barcoded 5' primer served in a second PCR lasting about 6 to 11 cycles. TCRdb reprocessed the 5' RACE reads with MiXCR, giving one entry per CDR3 protein. The sample yields 1.5 million to 2 million distinct CDR3 sequences, about 39% seen once.

The chain recombines TRBV7-2 with TRBJ2-1; a weak D match, TRBD2 (5 bases). Input material: blood. This TCR derives from a human donor in good health. CDR3 protein: CASSPEGWSREQFF. CDR3 DNA: TGTGCCAGCAGCCCAGAGGGCTGGAGCCGCGAGCAGTTCTTC.